Here is one TCR beta chain with its context. Its antigen is still unknown. Base quality data are lacking; no much larger clone is found one base away. Library prep was done by the immunoSEQ multiplex PCR assay. Rearranged TCR beta chain sequences were amplified using the hsTCRB Kit according to the manufacturer's protocol. TCRB libraries were sequenced on an Illumina MiSeq. The paper's processing steps were these. The kit vendor's proprietary platform handled demultiplexing, trimming and gene mapping. TCRdb provides this immuneACCESS table in a form limited to in-frame rearrangements. Some clones are lacking; in checked studies, under half of them reflect an unresolved V gene, and why the rest are absent is not known. From that table come the V and J calls and clone size; the DNA was used to work out D and trimming. Present in this sample are tens of thousands of clones, around 85% of which were seen just once. Together, the top ten hold 24% of the sample.

This specimen's time point label, interpreted: week 5, during vaccination. Every vaccine dose consisted of 300 ug of a 20-mer mutant IDH1 peptide in Montanide, administered subcutaneously together with topical imiquimod. Donors had newly diagnosed WHO grade 3 or 4 IDH1-mutant astrocytomas with loss of nuclear ATRX. The samples were drawn from NOA16, a multicentre, single-arm, open-label phase I trial in Germany that tested a mutant IDH1 peptide vaccine in humans for the first time. The DNeasy Blood and Tissue Kit was used to extract genomic DNA from EDTA blood for TCRB sequencing. The sample comes from a study of a mutant IDH1 vaccine in newly diagnosed glioma (dated by TCRdb to the early 2020s). Turning to the overall study: Eight vaccinations were administered to patients in weeks 1, 3, 5, 7, 11, 15, 19 and 23, corresponding to visits V03 through V10. In the chemotherapy-containing groups, vaccination started alongside temozolomide cycles, whereas in patients who had radiotherapy alone it started 4-6 weeks after radiotherapy. Of the roughly 33 treated patients, approximately 62% were male and approximately 38% were female, and the mean age was 40.4 years. Prior to enrollment, patients had been given standard therapy consisting of radiotherapy alone, temozolomide alone, or radiochemotherapy with temozolomide, with the combination given to most patients. Six visits were used for peripheral blood collection: V03 (baseline), V05, V07, V10, V12 and V13. For exploratory analyses, 25 to 30 treated patients had longitudinal TCRB deep sequencing done wherever samples were available. Study-level results and caveats: Across multiple MHC alleles, vaccine-induced immune responses were seen in around 93% of patients. The authors noted that analyses of patient blood samples could not be reproduced because of sample limitations. PBMC samples for TCRB deep sequencing were selected based on availability. Pseudoprogression seemed to be unrelated to changes in the top peripheral T cell clonotypes found by TCRB sequencing.

V loses 2 bases, J loses 1 base, and the germline ends lie 11 bases apart. Reading from cysteine to phenylalanine, the CDR3 counts 15 amino acids. Only CDR3 DNA is held: 45 bases, read in frame from base 1. In the germline V gene, CDR1 corresponds to SNHLY and CDR2 to FYNNEI. The clonotype originates from a young man with glioma. This specimen was PBMCs, taken from a glioma patient whose treatment included an IDH1 peptide vaccine. The chain was built from TRBV2 and TRBJ2-5; the D gene is unclear. The CDR3 corresponds to CASSEILSGQETQYF. The nucleotides are TGTGCCAGCAGTGAAATATTATCGGGCCAAGAGACCCAGTACTTC.